This TCR beta chain is from a study of blood T cell repertoires in COVID-19. The overall study: T cells, B-cell-depleted T cells, or PBMCs provided the cDNA or gDNA that served as material.

Measured with immunoSEQ multiplex PCR; TCRdb has only the in-frame clones, and not every one. Altogether 250,000 to 350,000 clones are present, 70% to 90% being singletons, with the ten largest covering about 3%. This CDR3 spans 17 amino acids. In germline, CDR1 is MNHEY, CDR2 SMNVEV (reference sequence). Trimming removed 3 bases from V and 5 bases from J; junction bases left unmatched: 13. This sequence originates from a woman in her 30s with active or convalescent COVID-19. V is TRBV27 and J is TRBJ2-7; 10 positions agree with TRBD1. Specimen: peripheral blood. The CDR3 DNA sequence: TGTGCCAGCAGTTTCCAACTCCCCGGGACAGGGGACCACGAGCAGTACTTC. Translated, it gives CASSFQLPGTGDHEQYF.